The 27 T cell receptor beta chains given below trace back to one sample, sequenced in a study of cytomegalovirus exposure and HLA in healthy donors. Researchers ran the PCR with 60 Vbeta and 13 Jbeta primers. Using immunoSEQ multiplex PCR, the repertoire was profiled, and TCRdb retains in-frame clones only, with some absent. The top ten clones hold under 3% of a sample with around 200,000 clones, roughly 85% of them seen once. Sequencing used PBMCs. These receptors came from a woman aged 45 to 65 in good health and CMV-seronegative.

This sequence joins TRBV7-6 and TRBJ1-3, with D possibly TRBD1 on 5 matching bases. Trimming left V 4 bases short and J 3 bases short, with 10 bases between. Germline CDR1 SGHVS, CDR2 FNYEAQ. The CDR3 length is 14 residues. The CDR3 here is CASSSQGFGNTIYF. CDR3 coding DNA: TGTGCCAGCAGCTCCCAGGGTTTTGGAAACACCATATATTTT.

The rearrangement joins TRBV28 to TRBJ2-1; 9 nucleotides line up with TRBD2. Unmatched junction bases numbered 7, after V lost 11 bases and J lost 5 bases. There are 13 residues in the CDR3. Germline CDR1 reads MDHEN; CDR2 reads SYDVKM. CDR3 DNA: TGTGCCGGAAGGACTAGCGTTGACAATGAGCAGTTCTTC. It yields the protein CAGRTSVDNEQFF.

This clone was counted once. This chain links TRBV4-3 with TRBJ2-6, with TRBD1 as a possible D gene (8 bases). Germline-derived CDR1 and CDR2 are LGHNA and YSLEER. V lost 1 base, J lost 0 bases, and 13 bases lay in between. There are 18 residues in the CDR3. The CDR3: CASSQGTGRDSGANVLTF. DNA of the CDR3: TGCGCCAGCAGCCAAGGGACAGGGAGGGACTCTGGGGCCAACGTCCTGACTTTC.

This chain links TRBV18 with TRBJ2-1; perhaps TRBD1 as D (5 bases). V was shortened by 3 bases and J by 4 bases, with 16 bases between the two germline ends. The CDR3 has 16 residues. Germline CDR1 KGHSH, CDR2 LQKENI. The CDR3 nucleotides are TGTGCCAGCTCACCCGACCAGGGAACCTATTACAATGAGCAGTTCTTC. It codes for CASSPDQGTYYNEQFF.

The J gene is TRBJ2-3, the V gene TRBV9, with 12 nucleotides matching TRBD2. CDR3 size: 16 residues. Germline loops: CDR1 SGDLS, CDR2 YYNGEE. J was trimmed by 3 bases and V by 3 bases; bases with no gene match: 5. The CDR3: CASSDPTSGRTDTQYF. CDR3 DNA sequence: TGTGCCAGCAGCGACCCGACTAGCGGGAGAACAGATACGCAGTATTTT.

The genes are TRBV5-1 and TRBJ2-1; 10 nucleotides line up with TRBD2. Trimming at V came to 0 bases and at J to 8 bases, leaving 5 bases not matched to a gene. The length of the CDR3 is 15 residues. The germline V gene encodes CDR1 SGHRS and CDR2 YFSETQ. CDR3 coding DNA: TGCGCCAGCAGCTTGGGGTCTAGCGGGAGCTATGAGCAGTTCTTC. Translated: CASSLGSSGSYEQFF.

The chain recombines TRBV4-2 with TRBJ2-5, with 8 bases identical to TRBD1. The CDR3 loop spans 16 amino acids. CDR1 is LGHNA, CDR2 YNFKEQ, per germline. Unmatched junction bases numbered 12, after V lost 4 bases and J lost 5 bases. The CDR3 loop reads CASSRARDRSGETQYF. The CDR3 DNA follows: TGTGCCAGCAGCCGGGCCCGGGACAGGTCGGGGGAGACCCAGTACTTC.

The J gene is TRBJ2-5, the V gene TRBV27; D uncertain. V was pared by 6 bases and J by 4 bases, with 15 bases between. Germline V gene sequence: CDR1 MNHEY, CDR2 SMNVEV (reference sequence). CDR3 length equals 14 residues. The CDR3 sequence: CASSYKAGLETQYF. The CDR3 DNA reads TGTGCCAGCAGCTACAAGGCAGGATTAGAGACCCAGTACTTC.

The count of this clone is one. This chain joins TRBV9 and TRBJ1-1, with TRBD1 as a possible D gene (6 bases). The V and J ends lost 0 bases and 4 bases respectively, with 13 bases between them. The CDR3 length is 15 residues. Germline CDR1 and CDR2: SGDLS and YYNGEE. This chain's CDR3 is CASSVVGALGTEAFF. The CDR3 DNA follows: TGTGCCAGCAGCGTAGTGGGGGCGCTGGGCACTGAAGCTTTCTTT.

This rearrangement joins TRBV6-6 to TRBJ2-2, with TRBD1 matching 7 bases. Germline trimming cut 9 bases from V and 5 bases from J; bases unmatched to any gene: 12. The germline CDR1 and CDR2 sequences are MNHNY and SVGAGI (reference sequence). This CDR3 has 15 residues. DNA of the CDR3: TGTGCCAGTTGCTACCGGACAGGCCAGACCGGGGAGCTGTTTTTT. As protein: CASCYRTGQTGELFF.

Details on this clone: This sample also contains other DNA sequences that code for the same CDR3. The CDR3: CASSSNRVGNSYNEQFF. DNA for the CDR3: TGTGCCAGCAGCTCCAACCGGGTCGGAAACTCCTACAATGAGCAGTTCTTC. The genes are TRBV7-9 and TRBJ2-1; no reliable D call. Germline loops: CDR1 SEHNR, CDR2 FQNEAQ (reference sequence). The V end was cut by 4 bases, the J end by 0 bases, with 16 bases between. This CDR3 is 17 amino acids long.

The chain combines TRBV28 with TRBJ2-3; 7 nucleotides line up with TRBD2. V was clipped by 6 bases and J by 3 bases; unmatched bases: 3. The CDR3 covers 13 residues. Germline assignment: CDR1 MDHEN and CDR2 SYDVKM. The CDR3 bases are TGTGCCAGCAGCAAAGCGGGAACAGATACGCAGTATTTT. Its translation is CASSKAGTDTQYF.

The J gene is TRBJ2-5, the V gene TRBV5-6; 11 positions match TRBD2. The end of the DNA is better explained by TRBJ2-7, so the J call may be wrong. CDR3 length equals 16 residues. Germline assignment: CDR1 SGHDT and CDR2 YYEEEE. The CDR3 sequence: CASSLAGTSGFYEQYF. DNA for the CDR3: TGTGCCAGCAGCTTAGCCGGGACTAGCGGATTCTACGAGCAGTACTTC.

The chain joins TRBV19 to TRBJ2-1; tentative D call: TRBD1 (5 bases). V dropped 3 bases and J dropped 3 bases, with 9 bases sitting between them. Germline values: CDR1 LNHDA, CDR2 SQIVND (reference sequence). The CDR3 covers 14 residues. The CDR3, as DNA: TGTGCCAGTAGTATCCTCGACAGCTACAATGAGCAGTTCTTC. Amino acids: CASSILDSYNEQFF. The entire variable domain, with the rest obtained from reference TRBV19 and TRBJ2-1, is as follows: DGGITQSPKYLFRKEGQNVTLSCEQNLNHDAMYWYRQDPGQGLRLIYYSQIVNDFQKGDIAEGYSVSREKKESFPLTVTSAQKNPTAFYLCASSILDSYNEQFFGPGTRLTVL.

This chain connects TRBV6-5 to TRBJ2-7; 10 nucleotides agree with TRBD1. The CDR3 sequence is 15 residues long. V shed 6 bases and J 0 bases; nucleotides not matched to a gene: 5. Germline V gives CDR1 MNHEY, CDR2 SVGAGI. The CDR3 nucleotides are TGTGCCAGCAGAGGGGACAGGGGCACCTCCTACGAGCAGTACTTC. Protein sequence: CASRGDRGTSYEQYF.

This chain uses TRBV7-2 with TRBJ1-1, with 9 bases fitting TRBD1. The germline CDR1 and CDR2 sequences are SGHTA and FQGNSA. V was clipped by 4 bases and J by 2 bases; unmatched bases: 5. CDR3 length equals 15 residues. The CDR3 nucleotides are TGTGCCAGCAGCTACAGGGGGCAGGGAAACACTGAAGCTTTCTTT. As protein: CASSYRGQGNTEAFF.

V is TRBV7-9 and J is TRBJ1-2; 7 bases line up with TRBD1. Trimming at V came to 10 bases and at J to 6 bases, leaving 11 bases not matched to a gene. This CDR3 is 13 amino acids long. CDR1 and CDR2 from the germline V gene are SEHNR and FQNEAQ (reference sequence). The CDR3 spells CATNRGGNHGYTF. In DNA, the CDR3 is TGTGCCACCAACAGGGGCGGTAATCATGGCTACACCTTC.

V is TRBV6-1 and J is TRBJ2-6; 7 bases align to TRBD1. Germline CDR1 MNHNS, CDR2 SASEGT. The CDR3 sequence is 15 residues long. V trimming: 8 bases; J trimming: 1 base; junction bases outside the gene matches: 5. As DNA, the CDR3 is TGTGCCAGCGGGACAGCGGAGTCTGGGGCCAACGTCCTGACTTTC. As protein: CASGTAESGANVLTF.

Of note for this clone: Other DNA variants within this sample encode the same CDR3. The J gene is TRBJ2-4, the V gene TRBV7-3; D possibly corresponds to TRBD2 (5 bases). The V and J ends lost 0 bases and 4 bases respectively, with 10 bases between them. CDR1 and CDR2 from the germline V gene are SGHTA and FQGTGA. The CDR3 runs 15 residues. The CDR3 here is CASSLTRGDKNIQYF. CDR3 bases: TGTGCCAGCAGCTTAACACGGGGAGATAAAAACATTCAGTACTTC. Full variable domain (missing parts from reference TRBV7-3 and TRBJ2-4): GAGVSQTPSNKVTEKGKYVELRCDPISGHTALYWYRQSLGQGPEFLIYFQGTGAADDSGLPNDRFFAVRPEGSVSTLKIQRTERGDSAVYLCASSLTRGDKNIQYFGAGTRLSVL.

In its sample, this clone was seen once. This chain links TRBV7-9 with TRBJ1-1; D possibly corresponds to TRBD1 (5 bases). Trimming took 7 bases from V and 3 from J, leaving 15 bases between them. The CDR3 runs to 14 residues. Germline CDR1 and CDR2: SEHNR and FQNEAQ (reference sequence). The DNA for the CDR3 is TGTGCCAGCAACCCAGGGTTTGTCGACACTGAAGCTTTCTTT. Amino acid sequence: CASNPGFVDTEAFF.

This clone was detected a few times. V usage is TRBV28 and J usage is TRBJ2-1, with a tentative D call TRBD2 (7 bases). Germline V gene sequence: CDR1 MDHEN, CDR2 SYDVKM. CDR3 length: 16 residues. Trimming left V 3 bases short and J 16 bases short, with 28 bases between. The CDR3: CASSLGGLGLPRGDFF. For the CDR3, the DNA is TGTGCCAGCAGTTTGGGGGGGCTGGGTCTCCCCAGGGGAGATTTCTTC.

The rearrangement uses TRBV27 and TRBJ2-2; possibly TRBD2 for D (5 bases). This CDR3 has 14 amino acids. Trimming removed 7 bases at V and 5 bases at J, with 14 bases between. The germline gives CDR1 MNHEY, CDR2 SMNVEV (reference sequence). CDR3 coding DNA: TGTGCCAGCAACCGCCAACCGGGGACCGGGGAGCTGTTTTTT. As protein: CASNRQPGTGELFF.

The chain joins TRBV11-2 to TRBJ2-2; the match to TRBD1 covers 9 bases. This CDR3 has 16 residues. V lost 4 bases, J lost 6 bases, and 9 bases stayed unmatched. Per the germline V gene, CDR1 is SGHAT and CDR2 is FQNNGV. The CDR3 nucleotides are TGTGCCAGCAGCTCCCAACACCGGACAGGGGCCGGGGAGCTGTTTTTT. It translates to CASSSQHRTGAGELFF.

V and J are TRBV28 and TRBJ2-1, with D maybe TRBD2 (6 bases). This CDR3 contains 15 residues. The ends were cut back, 5 bases at V and 7 bases at J, with 18 bases in the middle. CDR1 MDHEN and CDR2 SYDVKM come from the germline V gene. In nucleotides, the CDR3 is TGTGCCAGCAGTAAGGGAGGCTTTCGATCGAATGAGCAGTTCTTC. Protein product: CASSKGGFRSNEQFF.

This clone was observed a few times. The V and J genes are TRBV7-2 and TRBJ2-7, with 7 bases identical to TRBD2. The CDR3 extends over 15 amino acids. Per germline, CDR1 SGHTA and CDR2 FQGNSA. Trimming removed 5 bases from V and 1 base from J; junction bases left unmatched: 8. This chain's CDR3 is CASSISGTGSYEQYF. The CDR3 nucleotides read TGTGCCAGCAGCATAAGCGGGACCGGGTCCTACGAGCAGTACTTC.

V usage is TRBV27 and J usage is TRBJ2-7, with D perhaps TRBD2 (5 bases). The V gene lost 0 bases and the J gene lost 2 bases, with 11 bases spanning the gap. The CDR3 has 15 amino acids. Germline V gene lookup returns CDR1 MNHEY and CDR2 SMNVEV (reference sequence). The CDR3 reads CASSLSGGNPYEQYF. As DNA, the CDR3 is TGTGCCAGCAGTTTATCCGGAGGAAACCCCTACGAGCAGTACTTC.

The rearrangement joins TRBV18 to TRBJ2-7; D is uncertain. Germline-derived CDR1 and CDR2 are KGHSH and LQKENI. Trimming took 6 bases from V and 6 from J, leaving 9 bases between them. CDR3 size: 11 residues. In nucleotides, the CDR3 is TGTGCCAGCTCCTATCAAACCGAGCAGTACTTC. This gives the protein CASSYQTEQYF.